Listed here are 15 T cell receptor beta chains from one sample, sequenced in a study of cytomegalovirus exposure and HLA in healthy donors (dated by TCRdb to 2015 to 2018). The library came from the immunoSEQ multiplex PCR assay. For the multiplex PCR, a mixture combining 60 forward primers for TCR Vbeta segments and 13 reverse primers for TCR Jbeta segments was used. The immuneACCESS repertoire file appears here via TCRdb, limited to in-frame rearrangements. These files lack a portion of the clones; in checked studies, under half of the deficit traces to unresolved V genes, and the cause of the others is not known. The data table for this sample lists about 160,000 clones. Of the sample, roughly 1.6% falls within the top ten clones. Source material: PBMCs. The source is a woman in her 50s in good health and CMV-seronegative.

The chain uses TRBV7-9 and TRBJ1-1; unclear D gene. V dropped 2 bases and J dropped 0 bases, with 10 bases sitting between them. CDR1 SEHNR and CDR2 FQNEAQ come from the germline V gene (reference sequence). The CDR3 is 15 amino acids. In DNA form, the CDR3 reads TGTGCCAGCAGCTTATCACTAGGCATGAACACTGAAGCTTTCTTT. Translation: CASSLSLGMNTEAFF. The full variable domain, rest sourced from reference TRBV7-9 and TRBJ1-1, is DTGVSQNPRHKITKRGQNVTFRCDPISEHNRLYWYRQTLGQGPEFLTYFQNEAQLEKSRLLSDRFSAERPKGSFSTLEIQRTEQGDSAMYLCASSLSLGMNTEAFFGQGTRLTVV.

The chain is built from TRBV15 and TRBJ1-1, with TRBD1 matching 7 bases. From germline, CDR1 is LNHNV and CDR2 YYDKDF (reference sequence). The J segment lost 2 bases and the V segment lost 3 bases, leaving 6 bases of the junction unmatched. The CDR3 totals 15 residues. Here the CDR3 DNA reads TGTGCCACCAGCAGGAGAAACAGGGGCAACACTGAAGCTTTCTTT. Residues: CATSRRNRGNTEAFF.

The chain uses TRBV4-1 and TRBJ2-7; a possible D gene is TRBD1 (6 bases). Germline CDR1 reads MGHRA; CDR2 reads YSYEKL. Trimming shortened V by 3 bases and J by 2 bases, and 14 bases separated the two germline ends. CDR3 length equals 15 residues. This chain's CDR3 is CASSQGRGGPYEQYF. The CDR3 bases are TGCGCCAGCAGCCAGGGCAGGGGCGGGCCCTACGAGCAGTACTTC.

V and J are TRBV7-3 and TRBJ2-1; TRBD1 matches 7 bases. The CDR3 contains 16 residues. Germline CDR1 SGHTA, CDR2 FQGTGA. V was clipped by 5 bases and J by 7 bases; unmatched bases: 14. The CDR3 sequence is CASSALTGKSINEQFF. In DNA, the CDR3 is TGTGCCAGCAGCGCCCTGACAGGGAAGAGTATAAATGAGCAGTTCTTC.

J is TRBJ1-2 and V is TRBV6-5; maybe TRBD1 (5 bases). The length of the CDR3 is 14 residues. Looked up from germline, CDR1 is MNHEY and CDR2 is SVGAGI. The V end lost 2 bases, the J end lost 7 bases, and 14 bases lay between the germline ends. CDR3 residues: CASSYGAGKSGYTF. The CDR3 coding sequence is TGTGCCAGCAGTTACGGTGCAGGGAAGAGTGGCTACACCTTC.

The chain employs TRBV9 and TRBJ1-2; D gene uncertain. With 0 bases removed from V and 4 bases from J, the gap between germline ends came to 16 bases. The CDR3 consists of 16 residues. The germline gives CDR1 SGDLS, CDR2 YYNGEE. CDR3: CASSVAEAKSGYGYTF. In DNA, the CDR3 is TGTGCCAGCAGCGTAGCTGAGGCCAAAAGTGGCTATGGCTACACCTTC.

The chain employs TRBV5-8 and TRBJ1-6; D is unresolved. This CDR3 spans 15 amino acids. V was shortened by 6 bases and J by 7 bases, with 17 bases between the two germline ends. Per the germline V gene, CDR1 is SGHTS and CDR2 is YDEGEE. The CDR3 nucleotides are TGTGCCAGCAACCAAGCCCAGGTCCTGAATTCACCCCTCCACTTT. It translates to CASNQAQVLNSPLHF.

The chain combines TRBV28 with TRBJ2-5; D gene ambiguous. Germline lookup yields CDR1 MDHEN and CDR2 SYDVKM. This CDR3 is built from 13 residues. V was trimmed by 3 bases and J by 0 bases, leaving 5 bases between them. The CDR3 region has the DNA TGTGCCAGCAGTTTGTCTGACCAAGAGACCCAGTACTTC. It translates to CASSLSDQETQYF.

The CDR3 reads CASSVAHPTSGRPPEQFF. The CDR3, as DNA: TGTGCCAGCAGCGTAGCCCACCCGACTAGCGGGAGGCCCCCCGAGCAGTTCTTC. The chain is built from TRBV9 and TRBJ2-1; 13 bases align to TRBD2. From germline, CDR1 is SGDLS and CDR2 YYNGEE. The length of the CDR3 is 18 residues. The V gene end was trimmed by 0 bases and the J gene end by 10 bases; junction bases not matched to a gene: 13.

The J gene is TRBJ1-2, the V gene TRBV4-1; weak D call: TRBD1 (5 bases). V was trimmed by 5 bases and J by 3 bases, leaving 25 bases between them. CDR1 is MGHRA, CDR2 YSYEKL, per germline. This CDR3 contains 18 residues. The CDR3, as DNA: TGCGCCAGCAGCAAAGGGTATTGGGGGGGATCGGAGGACTATGGCTACACCTTC. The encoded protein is CASSKGYWGGSEDYGYTF.

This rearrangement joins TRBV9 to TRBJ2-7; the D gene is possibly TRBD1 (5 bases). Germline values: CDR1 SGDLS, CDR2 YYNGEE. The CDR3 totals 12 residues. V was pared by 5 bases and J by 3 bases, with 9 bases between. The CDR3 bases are TGTGCCAGCAGTGCCGACAGCTACGAGCAGTACTTC. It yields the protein CASSADSYEQYF. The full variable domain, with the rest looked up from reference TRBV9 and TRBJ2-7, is DSGVTQTPKHLITATGQRVTLRCSPRSGDLSVYWYQQSLDQGLQFLIQYYNGEERAKGNILERFSAQQFPDLHSELNLSSLELGDSALYFCASSADSYEQYFGPGTRLTVT.

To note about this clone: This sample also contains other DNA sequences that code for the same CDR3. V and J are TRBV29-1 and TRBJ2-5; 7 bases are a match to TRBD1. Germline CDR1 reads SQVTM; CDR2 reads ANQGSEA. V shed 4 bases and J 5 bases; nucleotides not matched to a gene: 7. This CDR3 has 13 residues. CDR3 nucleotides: TGCAGCGTTGGGACAGGAGTGGGGGAGACCCAGTACTTC. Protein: CSVGTGVGETQYF.

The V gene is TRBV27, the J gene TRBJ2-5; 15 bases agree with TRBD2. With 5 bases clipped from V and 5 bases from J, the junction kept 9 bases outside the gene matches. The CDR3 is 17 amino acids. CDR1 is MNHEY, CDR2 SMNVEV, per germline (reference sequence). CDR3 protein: CASSPGLAGGEGETQYF. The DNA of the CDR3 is TGTGCCAGCAGTCCGGGACTAGCGGGAGGTGAGGGGGAGACCCAGTACTTC.

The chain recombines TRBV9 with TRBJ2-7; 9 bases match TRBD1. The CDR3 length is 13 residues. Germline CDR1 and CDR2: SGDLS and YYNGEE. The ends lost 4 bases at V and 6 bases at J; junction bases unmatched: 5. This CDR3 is CASSRTGAGEQYF. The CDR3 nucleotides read TGTGCCAGCAGCAGGACAGGGGCGGGCGAGCAGTACTTC.

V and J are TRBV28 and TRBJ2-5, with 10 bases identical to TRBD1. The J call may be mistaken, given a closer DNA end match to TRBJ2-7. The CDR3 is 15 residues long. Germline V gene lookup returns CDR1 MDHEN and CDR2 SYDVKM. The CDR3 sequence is CASSLGQGGSYEQYF. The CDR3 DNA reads TGTGCCAGCAGTCTAGGACAGGGGGGGTCCTACGAGCAGTACTTC.